These 17 T cell receptor beta chains came from one sample sequenced in a study of blood T cell repertoires in COVID-19. Sequencing was performed with immunoSEQ multiplex PCR; in TCRdb, only in-frame clones are kept and a portion is missing. The sample shows about 210,000 clones, approximately 80% of them seen only once. Sequenced input: peripheral blood. The receptor source for this set is a woman older than 75 with COVID-19, enrolled during active disease.

The V call is TRBV5-1, the J call TRBJ2-5; a possible D gene is TRBD1 (5 bases). Trimming pared 0 bases from V and 5 bases from J, leaving 14 bases between. CDR3 length equals 15 residues. In germline, CDR1 is SGHRS, CDR2 YFSETQ. The CDR3 here is CASSLAFQGYETQYF. The CDR3 DNA follows: TGCGCCAGCAGCTTGGCTTTCCAGGGATACGAGACCCAGTACTTC.

The chain is built from TRBV5-1 and TRBJ2-1; 7 bases align to TRBD1. CDR1 and CDR2 from the germline V gene are SGHRS and YFSETQ. The V segment lost 0 bases and the J segment 2 bases; nucleotides outside the gene matches: 2. There are 15 residues in the CDR3. The CDR3 sequence: CASSLGGQAYNEQFF. In DNA, the CDR3 is TGCGCCAGCAGCTTGGGCGGACAGGCCTACAATGAGCAGTTCTTC.

The chain couples TRBV3-1 (or the pseudogene TRBV3-2) to TRBJ1-4; no clear D gene. The CDR3 extends over 15 amino acids. CDR1 is LGHDT, CDR2 YNNKEL, per germline (reference sequence). V gave up 4 bases and J gave up 0 bases, with 9 bases separating them. The CDR3 bases are TGTGCCAGCAGCCCAGGCGGGGCAACTAATGAAAAACTGTTTTTT. This encodes CASSPGGATNEKLFF.

The rearrangement links TRBV28 to TRBJ2-1; 8 nucleotides align to TRBD2. Germline trimming cut 7 bases from V and 3 bases from J; bases unmatched to any gene: 8. Germline CDR1 and CDR2: MDHEN and SYDVKM. The CDR3 is 15 amino acids. CDR3 DNA: TGTGCCAGCACCCCAACGGGAGGGGGCTACAATGAGCAGTTCTTC. Translating gives CASTPTGGGYNEQFF.

This clone was observed once. The chain joins TRBV9 to TRBJ1-6, with 7 bases aligning to TRBD1. This CDR3 is 16 amino acids long. Trimming took 4 bases from V and 5 from J; bases not matched to a gene: 9. Germline V CDR1 and CDR2: SGDLS, YYNGEE. This CDR3 is CASSRTTGQDNSPLHF. CDR3 nucleotides: TGTGCCAGCAGCCGAACGACCGGACAGGATAATTCACCCCTCCACTTT.

This sequence joins TRBV12-3 or TRBV12-4 and TRBJ1-5, with D perhaps TRBD1 (6 bases). This CDR3 is built from 13 residues. V lost 7 bases and J lost 7, with 14 bases in between. The DNA for the CDR3 is TGTGCCAGCACCCTGGGGACAAGCCAGCCCCAGCATTTT. Protein sequence: CASTLGTSQPQHF.

The chain has TRBV5-4 and TRBJ1-3; D remains unclear. With 4 bases removed from V and 4 bases from J, the gap between germline ends came to 15 bases. Germline lookup yields CDR1 SGHNT and CDR2 YYREEE (reference sequence). This CDR3 is built from 15 residues. The CDR3 spells CASSPGSAAGNTIYF. The CDR3 DNA sequence: TGTGCCAGCAGCCCCGGGTCGGCTGCGGGAAACACCATATATTTT.

This clone was picked up one time. The chain recombines TRBV4-1 with TRBJ2-6; TRBD1 matches 8 bases. J was trimmed by 0 bases and V by 4 bases; bases with no gene match: 11. This CDR3 has 19 amino acids. Germline CDR1 MGHRA, CDR2 YSYEKL. CDR3 residues: CASSPRQGRYSSGANVLTF. CDR3 nucleotides: TGCGCCAGCAGCCCTAGACAGGGGCGCTATAGCTCTGGGGCCAACGTCCTGACTTTC.

This clone appeared a few times. The J gene is TRBJ1-3, the V gene TRBV7-2; D uncertain. Germline values: CDR1 SGHTA, CDR2 FQGNSA. The CDR3 has 13 amino acids. The V end was cut by 3 bases, the J end by 5 bases, with 8 bases between. Here the CDR3 DNA reads TGTGCCAGCAGCTTGCGGGATAGAAACACCATATATTTT. It translates to CASSLRDRNTIYF.

The J gene is TRBJ2-5, the V gene TRBV3-1 (or the pseudogene TRBV3-2), with a tentative D call TRBD1 (5 bases). The V end lost 0 bases, the J end lost 4 bases, and 6 bases lay between the germline ends. The CDR3 is 13 residues long. Germline loops: CDR1 LGHDT, CDR2 YNNKEL (reference sequence). As DNA, the CDR3 is TGTGCCAGCAGCCAAGATAGGGGAGAGACCCAGTACTTC. Translation: CASSQDRGETQYF.

The V call is TRBV5-5, the J call TRBJ2-3; tentatively, D is TRBD2 (5 bases). V shed 8 bases and J shed 0 bases, with 16 bases lying between them. Germline CDR1 is SGHKS and CDR2 is YYEKEE (reference sequence). This CDR3 contains 15 residues. The CDR3 loop reads CASGLIEGSTDTQYF. The CDR3 bases are TGTGCCAGTGGCCTTATAGAGGGTAGCACAGATACGCAGTATTTT.

The rearrangement links TRBV5-4 to TRBJ2-7; D is undetermined. From germline, CDR1 is SGHNT and CDR2 YYREEE (reference sequence). CDR3 length: 17 residues. Trimming shortened V by 3 bases and J by 2 bases, and 21 bases separated the two germline ends. As DNA, the CDR3 is TGTGCCAGCAGCTACGGTGGGCTCCTACCGTCAACCTACGAGCAGTACTTC. This sequence encodes CASSYGGLLPSTYEQYF.

The sample holds one count of this clone. The chain combines TRBV18 with TRBJ1-4, with D possibly matching TRBD1 (6 bases). The CDR3 is made up of 15 amino acids. The germline gives CDR1 KGHSH, CDR2 LQKENI. Trimming removed 2 bases at V and 11 bases at J, with 18 bases between. The CDR3 protein is CASSPSERGYGKLFF. CDR3 DNA sequence: TGTGCCAGCTCACCATCAGAAAGGGGGTATGGCAAACTGTTTTTT.

V and J are TRBV19 and TRBJ1-5, with D perhaps matching TRBD1 (5 bases). Germline V gene lookup returns CDR1 LNHDA and CDR2 SQIVND (reference sequence). The CDR3 consists of 11 residues. The V end lost 6 bases, the J end lost 9 bases, and 9 bases lay between the germline ends. The CDR3 DNA reads TGTGCCAGTAGCATGACAGTGCCCCAGCATTTT. Its translation: CASSMTVPQHF. The complete variable domain, with remaining parts taken from reference TRBV19 and TRBJ1-5, reads DGGITQSPKYLFRKEGQNVTLSCEQNLNHDAMYWYRQDPGQGLRLIYYSQIVNDFQKGDIAEGYSVSREKKESFPLTVTSAQKNPTAFYLCASSMTVPQHFGDGTRLSIL.

This chain connects TRBV4-2 to TRBJ1-2, with 8 bases fitting TRBD1. With 0 bases clipped from V and 1 base from J, the junction kept 13 bases outside the gene matches. Looked up from germline, CDR1 is LGHNA and CDR2 is YNFKEQ. This CDR3 is 19 amino acids long. The CDR3 spells CASSQDEGTQGGGNYGYTF. Written as DNA, the CDR3 is TGTGCCAGCAGCCAAGATGAGGGGACACAGGGGGGAGGTAACTATGGCTACACCTTC.

The chain uses TRBV6-1 and TRBJ1-6, with D possibly TRBD1 on 5 matching bases. This CDR3 has 15 residues. The germline V gene encodes CDR1 MNHNS and CDR2 SASEGT. Trimming cost V 0 bases and J 5 bases, with 8 bases left between them. As DNA, the CDR3 is TGTGCCAGCAGTGAAGCGGGGGGAAATAATTCACCCCTCCACTTT. Translated: CASSEAGGNNSPLHF.

The J gene is TRBJ2-3, the V gene TRBV14; D unresolved. Germline V gene data show CDR1 as SGHDN and CDR2 as FVKESK. The CDR3 is 13 residues long. The germline V and J ends were trimmed by 5 bases and 4 bases, with 10 bases remaining between them. The CDR3 is CASSFYFSDTQYF. For the CDR3, the DNA is TGTGCCAGCAGCTTTTACTTTTCAGATACGCAGTATTTT.